Presented here are 23 T cell receptor beta chains from one specimen sequenced in a study of T cell repertoires in ileal Crohn's disease. The assay was immunoSEQ multiplex PCR, and TCRdb's table has in-frame clones only and misses some. The table shows some 2,900 clones, with around 75% occurring only once. Time point specified: proximal margin of the surgical specimen (macroscopically non-inflamed). Sequencing was carried out using ileal tissue. Every receptor here comes from an adult with Crohn's disease.

The V call is TRBV6-5, the J call TRBJ1-4; 9 bases map to TRBD1. With 6 bases clipped from V and 13 bases from J, the junction kept 12 bases outside the gene matches. CDR1 and CDR2 (germline): MNHEY, SVGAGI. The CDR3 sequence is 14 residues long. The CDR3 nucleotides read TGTGCCAGCAGCCCCGGACAGGGGCGGGGGGGACTGTTTTTT. Translated, it gives CASSPGQGRGGLFF.

The chain employs TRBV7-2 and TRBJ2-1, with TRBD1 as a possible D gene (7 bases). This CDR3 region has 15 residues. CDR1 and CDR2 from the germline V gene are SGHTA and FQGNSA. With 3 bases removed from V and 6 bases from J, the gap between germline ends came to 15 bases. The CDR3 DNA follows: TGTGCCAGCAGCTTGGGGCAGGGGGGCTTCAATGAGCAGTTCTTC. This gives the protein CASSLGQGGFNEQFF. Using reference TRBV7-2 and TRBJ2-1 for the parts outside the CDR3, the full variable domain is GAGVSQSPSNKVTEKGKDVELRCDPISGHTALYWYRQSLGQGLEFLIYFQGNSAPDKSGLPSDRFSAERTGGSVSTLTIQRTQQEDSAVYLCASSLGQGGFNEQFFGPGTRLTVL.

The V gene is TRBV2, the J gene TRBJ2-2; no firm D call. The V gene lost 6 bases and the J gene lost 3 bases, with 14 bases spanning the gap. This CDR3 has 15 residues. Germline CDR1 reads SNHLY; CDR2 reads FYNNEI. CDR3 in amino acids: CASSPSGWDTGELFF. CDR3 in DNA: TGTGCCAGCAGCCCCAGTGGATGGGACACCGGGGAGCTGTTTTTT.

The gene calls are TRBV4-1 and TRBJ1-2; TRBD1 matches at 7 bases. Germline V gives CDR1 MGHRA, CDR2 YSYEKL. The CDR3 covers 15 residues. The ends lost 1 base at V and 3 bases at J; junction bases unmatched: 5. CDR3 coding DNA: TGCGCCAGCAGCCAAGTAGCCAGGGGGGACTATGGCTACACCTTC. Translation gives CASSQVARGDYGYTF.

With respect to this clone: At one end, the junction sequence differs from germline, possibly due to a read error. V and J are TRBV7-3 and TRBJ2-2; 11 bases are a match to TRBD1. CDR1 and CDR2 (germline): SGHTA, FQGTGA. The CDR3 covers 17 residues. The CDR3: CASSQSPGQGVHGELFF. CDR3 in DNA: TGCGCCAGCAGCCAATCCCCGGGACAGGGGGTTCACGGGGAGCTGTTTTTT.

The V and J genes are TRBV2 and TRBJ1-1, with D unresolved. The CDR3 is 13 amino acids. Germline values: CDR1 SNHLY, CDR2 FYNNEI. The V and J ends lost 2 bases and 5 bases respectively, with 9 bases between them. CDR3 amino acids: CASSENTQTEAFF. Written as DNA, the CDR3 is TGTGCCAGCAGTGAAAACACCCAAACTGAAGCTTTCTTT.

In its sample, this clone was seen a few times. The rearrangement uses TRBV7-3 and TRBJ2-2, with 7 bases lining up with TRBD2. The V and J ends lost 4 bases and 6 bases, in that order; junction bases with no gene match: 2. The germline V gene has CDR1 SGHTA and CDR2 FQGTGA. This CDR3 is 13 amino acids long. The CDR3 nucleotides are TGTGCCAGCAGCTACGCGGGGGCCGGGGAGCTGTTTTTT. It specifies CASSYAGAGELFF.

The V call is TRBV7-9, the J call TRBJ2-7, with 16 bases identical to TRBD2. V gave up 5 bases and J gave up 0 bases; unmatched junction bases: 10. This CDR3 comprises 19 residues. Germline V gene lookup returns CDR1 SEHNR and CDR2 FQNEAQ (reference sequence). The CDR3 sequence is CASSPIPGLAGGSSYEQYF. CDR3 DNA: TGTGCCAGCAGCCCTATCCCGGGACTAGCGGGAGGGAGCTCCTACGAGCAGTACTTC. Full variable domain (remainder filled in from reference TRBV7-9 and TRBJ2-7): DTGVSQNPRHKITKRGQNVTFRCDPISEHNRLYWYRQTLGQGPEFLTYFQNEAQLEKSRLLSDRFSAERPKGSFSTLEIQRTEQGDSAMYLCASSPIPGLAGGSSYEQYFGPGTRLTVT.

The J gene is TRBJ1-1, the V gene TRBV5-1; D gene unclear. The germline V and J ends were trimmed by 2 bases and 1 base, with 9 bases remaining between them. The CDR3 length is 14 residues. Germline V gene data show CDR1 as SGHRS and CDR2 as YFSETQ. In nucleotides, the CDR3 is TGCGCCAGCAGCTTACCGGGTAAGAACACTGAAGCTTTCTTT. This translates into CASSLPGKNTEAFF.

In its sample, this clone was seen a few times. The genes are TRBV28 and TRBJ2-7; 11 nucleotides match TRBD2. Per germline, CDR1 MDHEN and CDR2 SYDVKM. V dropped 6 bases and J dropped 1; count of bases not matched to a gene: 5. This CDR3 comprises 15 residues. The chain's CDR3 is CASSTTSGISYEQYF. The CDR3 nucleotides read TGTGCCAGCAGCACGACTAGCGGGATATCCTACGAGCAGTACTTC.

The rearrangement links TRBV7-3 to TRBJ2-7; 9 nucleotides line up with TRBD1. CDR3 length: 14 residues. Germline-derived CDR1 and CDR2 are SGHTA and FQGTGA. Losses at the gene ends were 5 bases for V and 3 bases for J; bases not matched to a gene: 5. The CDR3 bases are TGTGCCAGCAGCCCGGTGGGACAGGGCTACGAGCAGTACTTC. The encoded protein is CASSPVGQGYEQYF.

This clone was recorded a few times. J is TRBJ1-3 and V is TRBV30; D is ambiguous. V dropped 2 bases and J dropped 3 bases, with 8 bases sitting between them. Germline values: CDR1 GTSNPN, CDR2 SVGIG (reference sequence). The CDR3 loop spans 13 amino acids. CDR3 sequence reads: CAWSNIRGNTIYF. CDR3 nucleotide sequence: TGTGCCTGGAGTAATATCCGTGGAAACACCATATATTTT.

The chain carries TRBV19 and TRBJ1-5; no firm D call. CDR3 length equals 14 residues. Per germline, CDR1 LNHDA and CDR2 SQIVND (reference sequence). Trimming took 5 bases from V and 6 from J, leaving 14 bases between them. The CDR3 loop reads CASSLASRSQPQHF. The CDR3 nucleotides are TGTGCCAGTAGTCTGGCGAGTAGAAGTCAGCCCCAGCATTTT.

The chain uses TRBV11-2 and TRBJ2-1, with D possibly being TRBD2 (6 bases). V dropped 3 bases and J dropped 8 bases, with 17 bases sitting between them. The V gene's germline CDR1 is SGHAT and CDR2 FQNNGV. The CDR3 consists of 15 residues. The CDR3 DNA follows: TGTGCCAGCAGCTTCACTGGACGACGCGGGGATGAGCAGTTCTTC. This gives the protein CASSFTGRRGDEQFF. Full variable domain (remainder filled in from reference TRBV11-2 and TRBJ2-1): EAGVAQSPRYKIIEKRQSVAFWCNPISGHATLYWYQQILGQGPKLLIQFQNNGVVDDSQLPKDRFSAERLKGVDSTLKIQPAKLEDSAVYLCASSFTGRRGDEQFFGPGTRLTVL.

The chain links TRBV5-1 to TRBJ1-2, with D hard to call. The CDR3 extends over 12 amino acids. The germline V gene encodes CDR1 SGHRS and CDR2 YFSETQ. The V end was cut by 5 bases, the J end by 3 bases, with 8 bases between. This CDR3 is CASRADYYGYTF. CDR3 in DNA: TGCGCCAGCAGGGCAGACTACTATGGCTACACCTTC. Variable domain in full (rest from reference TRBV5-1 and TRBJ1-2): KAGVTQTPRYLIKTRGQQVTLSCSPISGHRSVSWYQQTPGQGLQFLFEYFSETQRNKGNFPGRFSGRQFSNSRSEMNVSTLELGDSALYLCASRADYYGYTFGSGTRLTVV.

J is TRBJ1-6 and V is TRBV28, with 8 nucleotides matching TRBD1. Losses at the gene ends were 5 bases for V and 6 bases for J; bases not matched to a gene: 6. The CDR3 has 15 residues. Germline V gives CDR1 MDHEN, CDR2 SYDVKM. The CDR3 is CASSLPGGSNSPLHF. Here the CDR3 DNA reads TGTGCCAGCAGTCTCCCAGGGGGCAGTAATTCACCCCTCCACTTT.

This chain joins TRBV19 and TRBJ2-7, with TRBD1 matching 10 bases. The germline V gene encodes CDR1 LNHDA and CDR2 SQIVND (reference sequence). V was pared by 6 bases and J by 4 bases, with 6 bases of the junction left unmatched. The CDR3 extends over 14 amino acids. The chain's CDR3 is CASSRGDRGYEQYF. DNA of the CDR3: TGTGCCAGTAGCCGGGGGGACAGGGGATACGAGCAGTACTTC.

This clone occurred once. The chain employs TRBV5-3 and TRBJ1-6; possibly TRBD1 for D (6 bases). TRBV5-3 is an ORF, with its function uncertain. Trimming shortened V by 1 base and J by 6 bases, and 17 bases separated the two germline ends. The CDR3 spans 17 residues. CDR3 amino acids: CARSLLPLRDTNSPLHF. The CDR3 coding sequence is TGTGCCAGAAGCTTGCTGCCGCTCCGGGACACTAATTCACCCCTCCACTTT.

The chain is built from TRBV30 and TRBJ1-6, with 7 bases fitting TRBD1. The junction had 7 bases not matched to a gene; V was cut back by 0 bases and J by 5 bases. CDR1 is GTSNPN and CDR2 is SVGIG in the germline V gene (reference sequence). The length of the CDR3 is 16 residues. The CDR3 is CAWSVPGGGNNSPLHF. The CDR3 nucleotides are TGTGCCTGGAGTGTACCAGGGGGAGGTAATAATTCACCCCTCCACTTT.

This clone was recorded a few times. The chain has TRBV29-1 and TRBJ2-7, with TRBD1 identical over 9 bases. The CDR3 loop spans 12 amino acids. The trim removed 6 bases at V and 6 bases at J, leaving 6 bases unmatched. Germline values: CDR1 SQVTM, CDR2 ANQGSEA. The CDR3 sequence is CSVRQGVREQYF. The DNA of the CDR3 is TGCAGCGTCCGACAGGGGGTCCGCGAGCAGTACTTC.

The V gene is TRBV7-2, the J gene TRBJ2-1; 11 bases agree with TRBD2. Trimming cost V 5 bases and J 12 bases; bases outside gene matches: 6. The CDR3 extends over 13 amino acids. Germline lookup yields CDR1 SGHTA and CDR2 FQGNSA. CDR3 coding DNA: TGTGCCAGCAGCAGAGACGGGACTAGCGGGCAGTTCTTC. Protein product: CASSRDGTSGQFF.

This chain uses TRBV27 with TRBJ2-2, with D tentatively TRBD1 (6 bases). Per germline, CDR1 MNHEY and CDR2 SMNVEV (reference sequence). V was trimmed by 6 bases and J by 7 bases, leaving 21 bases between them. CDR3 size: 16 residues. In nucleotides, the CDR3 is TGTGCCAGCAGATCCAACAGGGTCGTCGAGGGCGGGGAGCTGTTTTTT. It specifies CASRSNRVVEGGELFF.

The chain joins TRBV6-5 to TRBJ2-7, with 9 bases lining up with TRBD1. The trim removed 6 bases at V and 4 bases at J, leaving 4 bases unmatched. From germline, CDR1 is MNHEY and CDR2 SVGAGI. CDR3 length equals 13 residues. CDR3 DNA: TGTGCCAGCAGGCAGGGACAGGGATACGAGCAGTACTTC. This translates into CASRQGQGYEQYF.